The present T cell receptor beta chain was sequenced within a study of monozygotic twins with inflammatory bowel disease. The study, taken as a whole, reports: Added variability in patient repertoires may stem from differing immunosuppressive treatments.

This CDR3 is 16 amino acids long. Germline-derived CDR1 and CDR2 are SGHDT and YYEEEE. A word on this clonotype: The antigen remains undetermined.

Template switching was used to attach UMIs, which incorporated a 6-nucleotide sample barcode. TCRdb re-called the 5' RACE reads and catalogs CDR3 proteins one per entry, DNA excluded. The sample table includes over 100,000 distinct CDR3 sequences. The sequenced sample was blood. The chain carries TRBV5-6 and TRBJ2-7; lacking DNA, the TRBD1 call made by TCRdb goes unchecked. The clonotype comes from a human donor with ulcerative colitis or Crohn's disease, or a healthy co-twin of an affected twin (not recorded which). CDR3 protein: CASSLDATGVIGEQYF.